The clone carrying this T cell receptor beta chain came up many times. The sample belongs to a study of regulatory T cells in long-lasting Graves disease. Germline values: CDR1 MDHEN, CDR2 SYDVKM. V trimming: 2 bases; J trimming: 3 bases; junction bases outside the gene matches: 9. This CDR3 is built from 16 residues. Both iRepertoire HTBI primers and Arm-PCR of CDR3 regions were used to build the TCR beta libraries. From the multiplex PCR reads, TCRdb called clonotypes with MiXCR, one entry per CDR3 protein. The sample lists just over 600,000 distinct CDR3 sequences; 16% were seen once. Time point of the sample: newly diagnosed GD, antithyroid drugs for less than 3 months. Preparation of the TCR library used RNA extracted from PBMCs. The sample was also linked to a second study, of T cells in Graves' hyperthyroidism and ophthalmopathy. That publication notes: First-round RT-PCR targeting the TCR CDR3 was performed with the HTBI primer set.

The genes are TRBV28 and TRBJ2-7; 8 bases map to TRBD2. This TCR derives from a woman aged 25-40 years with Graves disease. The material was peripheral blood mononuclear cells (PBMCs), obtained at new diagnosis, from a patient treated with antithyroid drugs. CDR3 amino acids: CASSLPTTSGHYEQYF. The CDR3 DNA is TGTGCCAGCAGTTTACCGACTACTAGCGGACACTACGAGCAGTACTTC.